A single sample gave rise to the 12 T cell receptor beta chains below, sequenced in a study of blood T cells in healthy people across ages (dated by TCRdb to about 2015). The library was prepared using 5' RACE. Sequencing instrument: Illumina HiSeq 2500. A second PCR of about 7 to 12 cycles was run with a J-beta primer mix and a sample-barcoded 5' primer. Using fastp trimming at Q25 and MiXCR clonotype assembly, TCRdb reanalyzed the public sequencing data and kept in-frame beta chains. Each entry merges the rows of one CDR3 protein and shows their most common DNA and genes. Here the sample has hundreds of thousands of distinct CDR3 sequences; roughly 41% occur a single time. The ten top clones hold around 32% of the sample. Sequenced input: blood. All receptors come from a man older than 75 in good health.

This clonotype came up many times. V is TRBV2 and J is TRBJ2-5; 12 nucleotides line up with TRBD2. The CDR3 extends over 16 amino acids. From germline, CDR1 is SNHLY and CDR2 FYNNEI. J was trimmed by 3 bases and V by 7 bases; bases with no gene match: 9. In nucleotides, the CDR3 is TGTGCCAGCACCACACTAGCGGGAGGAAGAAAAGAGACCCAGTACTTC. Translating gives CASTTLAGGRKETQYF.

The sample holds many counts of this clonotype. This chain uses TRBV4-3 with TRBJ2-1; D gene uncertain. V lost 1 base and J 0 bases, leaving 7 bases between the germline ends. CDR3 length equals 15 residues. Germline V gives CDR1 LGHNA, CDR2 YSLEER. The chain's CDR3 is CASSQGGSSYNEQFF. The DNA of the CDR3 is TGCGCCAGCAGCCAAGGCGGAAGCTCCTACAATGAGCAGTTCTTC.

The chain links TRBV6-1 to TRBJ1-1; perhaps TRBD1 as D (5 bases). The V end lost 1 base, the J end lost 0 bases, and 9 bases lay between the germline ends. Looked up from germline, CDR1 is MNHNS and CDR2 is SASEGT. The CDR3 loop spans 15 amino acids. CDR3 region: CASSEGGRMNTEAFF. CDR3 DNA: TGTGCCAGCAGTGAAGGGGGGAGGATGAACACTGAAGCTTTCTTT.

V and J are TRBV4-2 and TRBJ1-2; no reliable D call. The CDR3 totals 14 residues. Trimming shortened V by 4 bases and J by 13 bases, and 22 bases separated the two germline ends. Germline assignment: CDR1 LGHNA and CDR2 YNFKEQ. CDR3 amino acids: CASSPSNGIEKFTF. The CDR3 bases are TGTGCCAGCAGCCCATCTAACGGGATCGAAAAGTTCACCTTC.

The rearrangement links TRBV7-2 to TRBJ2-7; no firm D call. Germline CDR1 reads SGHTA; CDR2 reads FQGNSA. This CDR3 region has 12 residues. V shed 4 bases and J shed 3 bases, with 7 bases lying between them. Here the CDR3 DNA reads TGTGCCAGCAGCTACCCCGGCTACGAGCAGTACTTC. Protein: CASSYPGYEQYF.

Points on this clonotype: Germline is not matched at one junction end, which may reflect a read error. This chain uses TRBV11-2 with TRBJ1-2; 7 bases are a match to TRBD1. The germline CDR1 and CDR2 sequences are SGHAT and FQNNGV. The CDR3 extends over 18 amino acids. CDR3 nucleotide sequence: TGTGTCAGCAGCTCTATCTCCGGGACAGCAGATCCTATCCGTGGCTACACCTTC. As protein: CVSSSISGTADPIRGYTF.

This clonotype was detected ten times or more. V and J are TRBV20-1 and TRBJ2-7; D is perhaps TRBD2 (6 bases). Germline V gene lookup returns CDR1 DFQATT and CDR2 SNEGSKA (reference sequence). CDR3 length: 10 residues. The ends were cut back, 3 bases at V and 6 bases at J, with 6 bases in the middle. The CDR3 spells CSASSGEQYF. The CDR3 coding sequence is TGCAGTGCTAGTAGCGGCGAGCAGTACTTC.

A note on this clonotype: A clone one base away is much larger, so this may be a read error. This chain connects TRBV10-3 to TRBJ2-1, with TRBD2 matching over 10 bases. The CDR3 runs 14 residues. CDR1 and CDR2 (germline): ENHRY, SYGVKD. CDR3 in DNA: TGTACCGTTAAAGGGACTAGCGCCACTAATGAGCAGTTCTTC. Protein product: CTVKGTSATNEQFF.

The chain combines TRBV6-2 or TRBV6-3 with TRBJ2-3; 10 bases map to TRBD2. Germline CDR1 and CDR2: MNHEY and SVGEGT. The V segment lost 2 bases and the J segment 0 bases; nucleotides outside the gene matches: 14. This CDR3 is built from 20 residues. CDR3 sequence reads: CASSYLRTGTSESSTDTQYF. CDR3 sequence (DNA): TGTGCCAGCAGTTACCTCCGCACCGGGACTAGCGAATCTAGCACAGATACGCAGTATTTT.

This chain uses TRBV11-2 with TRBJ2-3; 7 positions match TRBD2. V shed 4 bases, J shed 3 bases, and the junction held 7 bases outside the gene matches. CDR1 SGHAT and CDR2 FQNNGV come from the germline V gene. The CDR3 spans 15 residues. The CDR3 region has the DNA TGTGCCAGCAGCTCCCAGCGGGGAGTTACAGATACGCAGTATTTT. It yields the protein CASSSQRGVTDTQYF.

This clonotype has a count of ten or more. This chain joins TRBV27 and TRBJ1-1, with 7 bases fitting TRBD1. Losses at the gene ends were 6 bases for V and 5 bases for J; bases not matched to a gene: 9. The CDR3 is 14 amino acids. Germline CDR1 MNHEY, CDR2 SMNVEV (reference sequence). The CDR3: CASRRQQGLTEAFF. CDR3 DNA sequence: TGTGCCAGCAGAAGACAACAGGGGTTGACTGAAGCTTTCTTT.

The table lists this clonotype with a count of one. The chain carries TRBV28 and TRBJ1-2, with TRBD1 matching 9 bases. The CDR3 runs to 17 residues. The V gene end was trimmed by 4 bases and the J gene end by 0 bases; junction bases not matched to a gene: 9. CDR1 is MDHEN and CDR2 is SYDVKM in the germline V gene. The CDR3 DNA sequence: TGTGCCAGCAGTTGGGGGACAGGGAGAACTTCTAACTATGGCTACACCTTC. It codes for CASSWGTGRTSNYGYTF.